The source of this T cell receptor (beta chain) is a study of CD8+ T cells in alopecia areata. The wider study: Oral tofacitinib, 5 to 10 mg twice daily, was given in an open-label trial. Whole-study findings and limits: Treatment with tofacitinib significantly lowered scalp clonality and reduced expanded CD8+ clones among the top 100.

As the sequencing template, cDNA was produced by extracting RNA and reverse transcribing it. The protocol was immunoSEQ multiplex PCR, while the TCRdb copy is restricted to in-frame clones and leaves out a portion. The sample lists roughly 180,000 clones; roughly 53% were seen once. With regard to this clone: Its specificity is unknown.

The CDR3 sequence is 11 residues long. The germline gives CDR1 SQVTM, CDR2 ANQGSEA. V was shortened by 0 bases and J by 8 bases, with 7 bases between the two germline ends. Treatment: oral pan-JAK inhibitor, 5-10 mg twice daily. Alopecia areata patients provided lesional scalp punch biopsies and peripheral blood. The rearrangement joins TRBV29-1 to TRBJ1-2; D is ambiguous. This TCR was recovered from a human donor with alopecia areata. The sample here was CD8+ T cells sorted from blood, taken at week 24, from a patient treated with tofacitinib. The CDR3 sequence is CSVEDSEGYTF. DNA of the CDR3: TGCAGCGTTGAAGATTCCGAAGGCTACACCTTC.